A selection of T cell receptor beta chains follows, all from one sample in a study of blood T cell repertoires in COVID-19. Data came from immunoSEQ multiplex PCR; TCRdb stores just in-frame clones and leaves some out. The table includes about 230,000 clones, less than 90% detected once. The sample was peripheral blood. The receptors here all came from a woman aged 70-85 years with active or convalescent COVID-19. Each CDR3 is given with its conserved first and last residue. The D gene is left open where the match is weak. Not all rows give a size; the values are once, few, many and, for expanded clones, a class.

>-|TRBV5-4|TRBD1|TRBJ1-4
TGTGCCAGCAGCTTGACAGGGGGGGCGGGTAATGAAAAACTGTTTTTT
CASSLTGGAGNEKLFF
>-|TRBV5-6|-|TRBJ2-2
TGTGCCAGCAGCTTGGTCCCAGGGCGAAACACCGGGGAGCTGTTTTTT
CASSLVPGRNTGELFF
>-|TRBV6-2/TRBV6-3|-|TRBJ1-2
TGTGCCAGCAGTTACGTCGGGGGCTACACCTTC
CASSYVGGYTF
>few|TRBV4-1|-|TRBJ1-1
TGCGCCAGCAGCCAAGCTAGGATTATCGGGAACACTGAAGCTTTCTTT
CASSQARIIGNTEAFF
>-|TRBV5-4|TRBD1|TRBJ1-2
TGTGCCAGCAGCGAAAGGACAGGGGGCGCGTATGGCTACACCTTC
CASSERTGGAYGYTF
>-|TRBV9|TRBD2|TRBJ2-2
TGTGCCAGCAGCGTGCTAGCGGGGCTACCGAGCACCGGGGAGCTGTTTTTT
CASSVLAGLPSTGELFF
>-|TRBV7-8|-|TRBJ2-6
TGTGCCAGTACCCGGAGCAGGGTTATCTCTGGGGCCAACGTCCTGACTTTC
CASTRSRVISGANVLTF
>-|TRBV28|TRBD1|TRBJ2-7
TGTGCCAGTACGGACAGGTACGAGCAGTACTTC
CASTDRYEQYF
>-|TRBV2|-|TRBJ2-6
TGTGCCAGCATTATCGGAGCTCCCTTCCGCGTCCTGACTTTC
CASIIGAPFRVLTF
>-|TRBV2|-|TRBJ1-5
TGTGCCAGCAGAGACAAAGACAGCGGCAATCAGCCCCAGCATTTT
CASRDKDSGNQPQHF
>-|TRBV5-1|-|TRBJ2-5
TGCGCCAGCAGCTTGCAGGGCATCCAAGAGACCCAGTACTTC
CASSLQGIQETQYF
>-|TRBV6-5|-|TRBJ1-1
TGTGCCAGCAGTTACTTAGGGGGGGATACTGAAGCTTTCTTT
CASSYLGGDTEAFF
>-|TRBV6-5|TRBD2|TRBJ2-2
TGTGCCAGCAGTTCGACTAGCCCTAACACCGGGGAGCTGTTTTTT
CASSSTSPNTGELFF
>-|TRBV12-3/TRBV12-4|-|TRBJ2-1
TGTGCCAGCAGTTTCTCGGGGTATGAGCAGTTCTTC
CASSFSGYEQFF
>-|TRBV24-1|-|TRBJ2-7
TGTGCCACCAGTGACCGACCGACAGGTTGGCGCTCCTACGAGCAGTACTTC
CATSDRPTGWRSYEQYF
>-|TRBV2|TRBD2|TRBJ2-2
TGTGCCAGCAGCGGGGGACTAGCGGGGCCCGGGGAGCTGTTTTTT
CASSGGLAGPGELFF
>-|TRBV19|-|TRBJ1-3
TGTGCCAGTAGTATTAACATGGGAAACACCATATATTTT
CASSINMGNTIYF
>once|TRBV5-1|TRBD1|TRBJ1-4
TGCGCCAGCAGCTTGGTTGGACAGGGTAATGAAAAACTGTTTTTT
CASSLVGQGNEKLFF
>-|TRBV28|-|TRBJ2-2
TGTGCCAGCAAACGGGGGTGGGCCGGGGAGCTGTTTTTT
CASKRGWAGELFF
>-|TRBV5-4|TRBD1|TRBJ2-7
TGTGCCAGCAGCCGCCGGGACAGGGCTCCCAGCGAGCAGTACTTC
CASSRRDRAPSEQYF
>-|TRBV5-3|TRBD1|TRBJ1-3
TGTGCCAGAAGATTAGGAGGTAGGGGGCCATCCTCAGGAAACACCATATATTTT
CARRLGGRGPSSGNTIYF
>-|TRBV19|-|TRBJ1-5
TGTGCCAGTACCCGGGCAGGGCAGCCGCTCGATAGCAATCAGCCCCAGCATTTT
CASTRAGQPLDSNQPQHF
>-|TRBV19|-|TRBJ1-5
TGTGCCAGTAGCACCCTGGGACATGATCAGCCCCAGCATTTT
CASSTLGHDQPQHF
>once|TRBV19|TRBD1|TRBJ2-3
TGTGCCAGCCGGGCCTCGACAGGGGGCACAGATACGCAGTATTTT
CASRASTGGTDTQYF
>-|TRBV27|-|TRBJ1-3
TGTGCCAGCAGTTCAAGGGGCAGACCCTCTGGAAACACCATATATTTT
CASSSRGRPSGNTIYF
>-|TRBV14|-|TRBJ1-2
TGTGCCAGCAGCTTCGACAGAGGCTATGGCTACACCTTC
CASSFDRGYGYTF
>-|TRBV19|TRBD2|TRBJ2-2
TGTGCCAGTAGTAGGGGGACTAGCACACGGAACACCGGGGAGCTGTTTTTT
CASSRGTSTRNTGELFF
>-|TRBV18|TRBD2|TRBJ2-3
TGTGCCAGCGTCTTAGCGGGACCTAGCACAGATACGCAGTATTTT
CASVLAGPSTDTQYF
>-|TRBV7-2|TRBD2|TRBJ2-7
TGTGCCAGCAGCTTTAAAGCTAGCGGCACCTACGAGCAGTACTTC
CASSFKASGTYEQYF
>-|TRBV7-8|-|TRBJ1-6
TGTGCCAGCAGCTTAGCATCAGGGCTCTATAATTCACCCCTCCACTTT
CASSLASGLYNSPLHF
>few|TRBV19|-|TRBJ1-6
TGTGCCAGTACAACTGATCTCGATTCACCCCTCCACTTT
CASTTDLDSPLHF
>-|TRBV7-2|TRBD1|TRBJ2-5
TGTGCCAGCAGCTTAGAGGGGGCCCGTCAAGAGACCCAGTACTTC
CASSLEGARQETQYF
>-|TRBV6-5|-|TRBJ2-1
TGTGCCAGCAGTTTCCTCCCCCAGGGCAATGAGCAGTTCTTC
CASSFLPQGNEQFF
>-|TRBV9|-|TRBJ1-2
TGTGCCAGCAGCGCCGAATGGGTTACTATGGGCTACACCTTC
CASSAEWVTMGYTF
>-|TRBV6-2/TRBV6-3|-|TRBJ1-5
TGTGCCAGCAGTGCCACCGGGGGGGCGATTGGTTTCGATAGCAATCAGCCCCAGCATTTT
CASSATGGAIGFDSNQPQHF
>-|TRBV18|TRBD1|TRBJ1-1
TGTGCCAGCTCACCCTTGGGACAGGCATGGAGAACTGAAGCTTTCTTT
CASSPLGQAWRTEAFF
>-|TRBV5-1|TRBD2|TRBJ2-3
TGCGCCAGCAGCTTGGGCGGGAGCGCCGTTAATACGCAGTATTTT
CASSLGGSAVNTQYF
>-|TRBV7-2|-|TRBJ1-5
TGTGCCAGCAGCTTAGGGTTCGGGGAACTGCCCCAGCATTTT
CASSLGFGELPQHF
>-|TRBV3-1/TRBV3-2|TRBD1|TRBJ1-4
TGTGCCAGCAGCCAAGATAGGACAGGAGGAAAACTGTTTTTT
CASSQDRTGGKLFF
>-|TRBV4-2|TRBD2|TRBJ2-2
TGTGCCAGCAGCCATCCCCGGCGCGGGGGGAAAGGCGGGGAGCTGTTTTTT
CASSHPRRGGKGGELFF
>-|TRBV5-1|-|TRBJ1-1
TGCGCCAGCAGCTCACTGACAGAGACTGAAGCTTTCTTT
CASSSLTETEAFF
>-|TRBV4-1|-|TRBJ2-2
TGCGCCAGCAGCCAAGTTCCCGGCGCCGGGAACGGGGAGCTGTTTTTT
CASSQVPGAGNGELFF
>-|TRBV6-5|-|TRBJ1-5
TGTGCCAGCAGTTATTCGGGTCATGGGCCCCAGCATTTT
CASSYSGHGPQHF
>-|TRBV11-2|-|TRBJ1-4
TGTGCCAGCAGCTTAGATTTTACAGCCAGTAATGAAAAACTGTTTTTT
CASSLDFTASNEKLFF
>many|TRBV5-1|-|TRBJ2-7
TGCGCCAGCAGCTTGGGGGCAAGGATCACCTACGAGCAGTACTTC
CASSLGARITYEQYF
>-|TRBV18|-|TRBJ1-5
TGTGCCAGCTCACTCCAGACAGGCTATAGCAATCAGCCCCAGCATTTT
CASSLQTGYSNQPQHF
>-|TRBV19|TRBD1|TRBJ1-3
TGTGCCAGTAGTATAAGGACAGGGGGAAACACCATATATTTT
CASSIRTGGNTIYF
>-|TRBV7-9|-|TRBJ2-2
TGTGCCAGCAGCTTTGTGTACAGAATCAACACCGGGGAGCTGTTTTTT
CASSFVYRINTGELFF
>-|TRBV3-1/TRBV3-2|-|TRBJ1-6
TGTGCCAGCAGCCAAGATATCCGGTATAATTCACCCCTCCACTTT
CASSQDIRYNSPLHF
>-|TRBV19|TRBD1|TRBJ1-1
TGTGCCAGTAGCCTAGGACAGGCGAACACTGAAGCTTTCTTT
CASSLGQANTEAFF
>-|TRBV5-1|TRBD1|TRBJ2-7
TGCGCCAGCAGCAAGCCCGGGACAGACTCCTACGAGCAGTACTTC
CASSKPGTDSYEQYF
>once|TRBV27|TRBD2|TRBJ2-7
TGTGCCAGCAGTTTATCGATCTTAGCGGGGGGGCAGGACGAGCAGTACTTC
CASSLSILAGGQDEQYF
>-|TRBV18|-|TRBJ2-1
TGTGCCAGCTCACTAGCAGGCGGGAACTACAATGAGCAGTTCTTC
CASSLAGGNYNEQFF
>-|TRBV6-5|TRBD1|TRBJ2-5
TGTGCCAGCAGTTATGGAGGGACAGGGGGCGGAGAGACCCAGTACTTC
CASSYGGTGGGETQYF
>-|TRBV3-1/TRBV3-2|-|TRBJ1-1
TGTGCCAGCAGCCAAGATTCGGGGGGCGCATGGACTGAAGCTTTCTTT
CASSQDSGGAWTEAFF
>-|TRBV4-2|TRBD1|TRBJ1-5
TGTGCCAGCAGCCAAGAATCGGGGGGACAGGGAAAGCCCCAGCATTTT
CASSQESGGQGKPQHF
>-|TRBV7-3|-|TRBJ2-3
TGTGCCAGCAGCTTATTACTTCAAGATACGCAGTATTTT
CASSLLLQDTQYF